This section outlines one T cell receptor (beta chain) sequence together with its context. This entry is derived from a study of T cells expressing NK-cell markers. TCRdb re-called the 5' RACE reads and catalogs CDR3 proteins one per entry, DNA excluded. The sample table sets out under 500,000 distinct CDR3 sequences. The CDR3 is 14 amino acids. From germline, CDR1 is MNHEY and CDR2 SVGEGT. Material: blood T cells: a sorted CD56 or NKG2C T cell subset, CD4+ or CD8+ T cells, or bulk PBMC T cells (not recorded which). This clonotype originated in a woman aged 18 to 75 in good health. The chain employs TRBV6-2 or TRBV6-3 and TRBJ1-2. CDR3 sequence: CASTWAGGGYGYTF.